These T cell receptor beta chains were read from a single sample in a study of CD8+CD57+ T cells in acquired aplastic anemia. TCRdb analysed the reads with MiXCR anew, one entry per CDR3 protein. Here the sample spans approximately 380,000 distinct CDR3 sequences, 65% to 75% being singletons. Sequenced material: sorted CD4+, CD8+, or CD8+CD57+ T cells (not recorded which) from PBMCs. All receptors derive from a human donor in good health, serving as a control. The CDR3 runs from the conserved cysteine through the conserved F or W. A D gene is named only where the DNA matches it firmly. Clone size is given for some rows only: seen once, a few or many times, or a class if the clone is expanded.

clone_size j_call d_call v_call cdr3_aa cdr3_nt
. TRBJ2-6 . TRBV5-1 CASSLVADTHVLTF TGCGCCAGCAGCTTGGTGGCAGATACGCACGTCCTGACTTTC
many TRBJ2-7 . TRBV6-2/TRBV6-3 CASRTYSYEQYF TGTGCCAGCAGGACATATTCCTACGAGCAGTACTTC
. TRBJ1-3 . TRBV24-1 CATRPHSGNTIYF TGTGCCACCAGACCTCACTCTGGAAACACCATATATTTT
few TRBJ1-5 . TRBV24-1 CATSGSGNSNQPQHF TGTGCCACCAGTGGATCAGGGAACAGCAATCAGCCCCAGCATTTT
few TRBJ2-7 . TRBV5-1 CASSFSGVLGNEQYF TGCGCCAGCAGCTTTTCGGGTGTCCTGGGGAACGAGCAGTACTTC
. TRBJ1-1 . TRBV4-3 CASSQDLGKNTEAFF TGCGCCAGCAGCCAAGATCTGGGAAAAAACACTGAAGCTTTCTTT
once TRBJ1-1 TRBD1 TRBV19 CASRGTGKEAFF TGTGCCAGTAGAGGGACAGGGAAAGAAGCTTTCTTT
. TRBJ2-7 TRBD1 TRBV9 CASSSSQGGNTEEYF TGTGCCAGCAGCTCATCACAGGGGGGTAACACTGAAGAGTACTTC
once TRBJ1-2 TRBD1 TRBV2 CASSDLQGAHGYTF TGTGCCAGCAGTGACCTCCAGGGGGCGCACGGCTACACCTTC
. TRBJ1-2 . TRBV7-9 CASSAWAGLNTDATF TGTGCCAGCAGCGCATGGGCGGGCCTGAACACTGACGCTACCTTC
. TRBJ1-6 . TRBV7-9 CASSLVGGLETQYHF TGTGCCAGCAGCTTAGTCGGGGGGTTAGAGACCCAGTACCACTTT
. TRBJ2-5 . TRBV24-1 CATRGHSYLETQYF TGTGCCACCAGAGGGCACAGCTACCTAGAGACCCAGTACTTC
. TRBJ2-1 TRBD2 TRBV6-2/TRBV6-3 CASSYSTIAGGPRSYNEQLF TGTGCCAGCAGTTACTCGACGATAGCGGGGGGGCCAAGGTCCTACAATGAGCAGCTCTTC
. TRBJ1-2 TRBD1 TRBV29-1 CSVEGDRVFDGYTF TGCAGCGTTGAAGGGGACAGGGTTTTTGATGGCTACACCTTC
. TRBJ1-1 . TRBV7-2 CASSLGLAGTQSTF TGTGCCAGCAGCTTAGGTCTAGCGGGCACTCAAAGCACATTT
. TRBJ1-1 . TRBV7-3 CASSRTTSGSTDTFF TGTGCCAGCAGCCGAACGACTAGCGGGAGCACGGATACGTTCTTT
. TRBJ1-2 TRBD1 TRBV7-7 CATSWDRVAGYIF TGTGCCACCAGCTGGGACAGGGTAGCTGGCTACATCTTT
. TRBJ2-5 . TRBV15 CATSSARDQETQYF TGTGCCACCAGCTCGGCCAGGGACCAGGAGACCCAGTACTTC
. TRBJ2-3 TRBD2 TRBV9 CASSVSGLVYEHTQYF TGTGCCAGCAGCGTGTCGGGACTAGTGTACGAGCATACGCAGTATTTT
. TRBJ1-4 TRBD1 TRBV7-4 CASSSRDRGHEKLFF TGTGCCAGCAGCTCCAGGGACAGGGGGCATGAAAAACTGTTTTTT
. TRBJ2-7 . TRBV5-1 CASSLSTGRELTSYEQYF TGCGCCAGCAGCTTATCCACAGGGAGAGAGCTAACCTCCTACGAGCAGTACTTC
. TRBJ2-3 TRBD2 TRBV12-3/TRBV12-4 CASSGTSGDTDTQYF TGTGCCAGCAGCGGGACTAGCGGGGATACAGATACGCAGTATTTT
. TRBJ2-5 TRBD1 TRBV10-2 CASSVEGTGWETQYF TGTGCCAGCAGCGTAGAGGGGACAGGGTGGGAGACCCAGTACTTC
. TRBJ2-6 . TRBV5-1 CASSLVGESYNVLTF TGCGCCAGCTCCTTGGTCGGGGAGAGCTACAACGTCCTGACTTTC
. TRBJ1-2 . TRBV29-1 CSVELQADFYGYTF TGCAGCGTTGAACTGCAAGCAGATTTCTATGGCTACACCTTC
. TRBJ1-2 . TRBV7-2 CASSLGNYPHPF TGTGCCAGCAGCTTAGGCAATTATCCCCACCCCTTC
many TRBJ2-7 . TRBV6-5 CASSYARGGEHEQYF TGTGCCAGCAGTTACGCCAGGGGTGGTGAACACGAGCAGTACTTC
. TRBJ2-1 TRBD1 TRBV20-1 CSAITDRDQREQFF TGCAGTGCTATCACGGACAGGGACCAGCGTGAGCAGTTCTTC